These 29 T cell receptor beta chains share one sample of origin, sequenced in a study of cytomegalovirus exposure and HLA in healthy donors (dated by TCRdb to the late 2010s). Libraries were made using the immunoSEQ multiplex PCR assay. A mixture of 60 forward primers for TCR Vbeta segments and 13 reverse primers for TCR Jbeta segments was used in the multiplex PCR. Entries here come from immuneACCESS through TCRdb and include only in-frame sequences with V and J called. Some clones fail to appear in such tables; in the studies checked, an unresolved V gene covers under half of the shortfall, and the cause of the remainder is unknown. The sample data list roughly 120,000 clones, and 63% of these were observed just once. The ten biggest clones cover 10% of the sample. Sequencing was performed on PBMCs. The receptors stem from a man aged 40-50 years in good health and CMV-seropositive.

The V call is TRBV5-1, the J call TRBJ1-5; 7 bases match TRBD1. V lost 1 base and J lost 7; bases outside the gene matches: 5. CDR1 is SGHRS, CDR2 YFSETQ, per germline. This CDR3 spans 14 amino acids. CDR3 DNA: TGCGCCAGCAGCTTGCAGCAGGGGGAACAGCCCCAGCATTTT. This codes for CASSLQQGEQPQHF.

In its sample, this clone was seen a few times. The chain links TRBV7-2 to TRBJ2-7, with 9 bases aligning to TRBD1. CDR3 length: 14 residues. Germline CDR1 is SGHTA and CDR2 is FQGNSA. Trimming removed 7 bases from V and 0 bases from J; junction bases left unmatched: 4. The CDR3 spells CASTVTGGSYEQYF. In DNA form, the CDR3 reads TGTGCCAGCACCGTGACAGGGGGCTCCTACGAGCAGTACTTC. The full variable domain, its missing parts supplied by reference TRBV7-2 and TRBJ2-7, is GAGVSQSPSNKVTEKGKDVELRCDPISGHTALYWYRQSLGQGLEFLIYFQGNSAPDKSGLPSDRFSAERTGGSVSTLTIQRTQQEDSAVYLCASTVTGGSYEQYFGPGTRLTVT.

This chain links TRBV6-5 with TRBJ1-2; D gene ambiguous. Germline assignment: CDR1 MNHEY and CDR2 SVGAGI. The V end was cut by 0 bases, the J end by 2 bases, with 13 bases between. This CDR3 has 16 amino acids. The CDR3, as DNA: TGTGCCAGCAGTTACTCGAAGAGGATATCGAACTATGGCTACACCTTC. Its protein is CASSYSKRISNYGYTF.

V and J are TRBV4-1 and TRBJ2-7, with D possibly matching TRBD2 (6 bases). The length of the CDR3 is 15 residues. The germline gives CDR1 MGHRA, CDR2 YSYEKL. V lost 1 base to trimming and J lost 2 bases, with 12 bases between them. The DNA for the CDR3 is TGCGCCAGCAGCCAAGTGGCGGGACCTACCTACGAGCAGTACTTC. Translation gives CASSQVAGPTYEQYF.

Remarks on this clone: Additional DNA sequences in this sample encode the identical CDR3. This chain connects TRBV21-1 to TRBJ1-5; TRBD1 is taken as the D call from the table, unchecked against the DNA. TRBV21-1 has pseudogene status. The CDR3 totals 14 residues. CDR3 sequence: CASSKGAPPQPQHF. CDR3 nucleotide sequence: TGTGCCAGCAGTAAAGGGGCACCCCCTCAGCCCCAGCATTTT.

The rearrangement links TRBV2 to TRBJ2-5; TRBD2 aligns across 10 bases. The germline gives CDR1 SNHLY, CDR2 FYNNEI. The CDR3 is made up of 17 amino acids. With 3 bases clipped from V and 3 bases from J, the junction kept 10 bases outside the gene matches. CDR3 bases: TGTGCCAGCAGTGAGGAAACCGGGACTAGCGACAAAGAGACCCAGTACTTC. Translation: CASSEETGTSDKETQYF.

V usage is TRBV10-3 and J usage is TRBJ1-5; TRBD1 might be the D (6 bases). This CDR3 has 14 amino acids. The germline gives CDR1 ENHRY, CDR2 SYGVKD. V gave up 4 bases and J gave up 0 bases, with 7 bases separating them. The CDR3: CAISGQDSNQPQHF. The DNA of the CDR3 is TGTGCCATCAGTGGACAGGATAGCAATCAGCCCCAGCATTTT.

The chain couples TRBV5-1 to TRBJ2-1, with D possibly matching TRBD2 (6 bases). Trimming removed 3 bases from V and 4 bases from J, with 11 bases in between. From germline, CDR1 is SGHRS and CDR2 YFSETQ. This CDR3 contains 14 residues. CDR3 sequence (DNA): TGCGCCAGCAGCTCCGGAGGGGCTTACAATGAGCAGTTCTTC. Translation: CASSSGGAYNEQFF. Combining the CDR3 with reference TRBV5-1 and TRBJ2-1 gives the whole variable domain KAGVTQTPRYLIKTRGQQVTLSCSPISGHRSVSWYQQTPGQGLQFLFEYFSETQRNKGNFPGRFSGRQFSNSRSEMNVSTLELGDSALYLCASSSGGAYNEQFFGPGTRLTVL.

The sample holds a few counts of this clone. The V call is TRBV5-8, the J call TRBJ1-2; D might be TRBD1 (6 bases). The length of the CDR3 is 14 residues. CDR1 and CDR2 from the germline V gene are SGHTS and YDEGEE. The germline V and J ends were trimmed by 1 base and 6 bases, with 13 bases remaining between them. CDR3 DNA sequence: TGTGCCAGCAGCTTGCCCCAGGGGTTGGATGGCTACACCTTC. Protein sequence: CASSLPQGLDGYTF. The variable domain in full, completed from reference TRBV5-8 and TRBJ1-2, reads EAGVTQSPTHLIKTRGQQATLRCSPISGHTSVYWYQQALGLGLQFLLWYDEGEERNRGNFPPRFSGRQFPNYSSELNVNALELEDSALYLCASSLPQGLDGYTFGSGTRLTVV.

The chain is built from TRBV10-3 and TRBJ2-7, with 9 bases aligning to TRBD1. CDR1 is ENHRY, CDR2 SYGVKD, per germline. V lost 7 bases, J lost 4 bases, and 5 bases stayed unmatched. The CDR3 covers 13 residues. CDR3 bases: TGTGCCATCAATAGGGACAGGGAGTACGAGCAGTACTTC. This codes for CAINRDREYEQYF.

The chain has TRBV7-9 and TRBJ1-2; a weak D match, TRBD1 (5 bases). Looked up from germline, CDR1 is SEHNR and CDR2 is FQNEAQ (reference sequence). The V and J ends lost 0 bases and 8 bases respectively, with 13 bases between them. This CDR3 is built from 14 residues. The chain's CDR3 is CASSLAGWDFGYTF. The DNA for the CDR3 is TGTGCCAGCAGCTTAGCAGGGTGGGACTTCGGCTACACCTTC.

This clone was seen only once. The sample has other DNA sequences that encode this CDR3 too. The chain is built from TRBV6-6 and TRBJ1-1; D not resolved. The CDR3 spans 13 residues. CDR1 and CDR2 from the germline V gene are MNHNY and SVGAGI (reference sequence). Trimming left V 4 bases short and J 3 bases short, with 9 bases between. The CDR3 loop reads CASSLSGYTEAFF. In DNA, the CDR3 is TGTGCCAGCAGTTTATCGGGGTACACTGAAGCTTTCTTT.

This chain connects TRBV5-1 to TRBJ1-1; D perhaps matches TRBD1 (5 bases). V was shortened by 0 bases and J by 8 bases, with 14 bases between the two germline ends. This CDR3 spans 14 amino acids. CDR1 is SGHRS and CDR2 is YFSETQ in the germline V gene. CDR3 coding DNA: TGCGCCAGCAGCTTGGGGCAGGGTAGGCCCGAAGCTTTCTTT. It yields the protein CASSLGQGRPEAFF.

Regarding this clone: Distinct nucleotide sequences in the sample also encode this CDR3. The CDR3 nucleotides are TGTGCCAGCAGTAGCCCGACTAGGAGAGACGAGCAGTACTTC. Protein product: CASSSPTRRDEQYF. The chain couples TRBV6-6 to TRBJ2-7, with a weak D call TRBD2 (6 bases). The germline V gene encodes CDR1 MNHNY and CDR2 SVGAGI (reference sequence). The V and J ends lost 5 bases and 5 bases respectively, with 16 bases between them. The CDR3 runs 14 residues.

This chain uses TRBV11-3 with TRBJ2-4; D might be TRBD1 (7 bases). The CDR3 has 14 residues. Germline V gives CDR1 SGHNT, CDR2 YENEEA. V gave up 5 bases and J gave up 7 bases, with 15 bases separating them. The CDR3 reads CASSPGGGANIQYF. The CDR3 nucleotides read TGTGCCAGCAGCCCTGGAGGGGGCGCGAACATTCAGTACTTC.

This clone appeared a single time. The chain combines TRBV5-6 with TRBJ1-4; no clear D. The CDR3 totals 14 residues. V was cut by 0 bases and J by 4 bases, with 7 bases left in between. CDR1 is SGHDT and CDR2 is YYEEEE in the germline V gene. The CDR3 loop reads CASSLDQRNEKLFF. In nucleotides, the CDR3 is TGTGCCAGCAGCTTGGATCAGCGTAATGAAAAACTGTTTTTT.

V gene TRBV19 combines with J gene TRBJ2-1; D not resolved. Trimming pared 0 bases from V and 10 bases from J, leaving 7 bases between. The CDR3 extends over 12 amino acids. Germline CDR1 LNHDA, CDR2 SQIVND (reference sequence). The CDR3 sequence: CASSIELREQFF. CDR3 nucleotides: TGTGCCAGTAGTATAGAACTGAGGGAGCAGTTCTTC.

The rearrangement uses TRBV30 and TRBJ2-6; TRBD2 agrees at 8 bases. The CDR3 is 16 amino acids. Losses at the gene ends were 1 base for V and 0 bases for J; bases not matched to a gene: 2. Germline V gene lookup returns CDR1 GTSNPN and CDR2 SVGIG (reference sequence). The CDR3 DNA reads as TGTGCCTGGAGTGGCGGGGGGACCTCTGGGGCCAACGTCCTGACTTTC. Protein sequence: CAWSGGGTSGANVLTF.

The V call is TRBV6-6, the J call TRBJ2-7; a weak D match, TRBD1 (6 bases). This CDR3 has 13 residues. V lost 2 bases, J lost 3 bases, and 8 bases lay in between. Germline V gene lookup returns CDR1 MNHNY and CDR2 SVGAGI (reference sequence). In DNA, the CDR3 is TGTGCCAGCAGTTACGGACAGAACTACGAGCAGTACTTC. Translated: CASSYGQNYEQYF.

The V and J genes are TRBV20-1 and TRBJ1-1; D uncertain. This CDR3 is 10 amino acids long. Trimming left V 7 bases short and J 5 bases short, with 8 bases between. Germline assignment: CDR1 DFQATT and CDR2 SNEGSKA (reference sequence). The CDR3 reads CSVKRTEAFF. CDR3 DNA sequence: TGCAGTGTTAAGAGGACTGAAGCTTTCTTT.

The chain has TRBV28 and TRBJ1-1; TRBD1 matches at 11 bases. V shed 5 bases and J 3 bases; nucleotides not matched to a gene: 5. The length of the CDR3 is 15 residues. The germline CDR1 and CDR2 sequences are MDHEN and SYDVKM. The CDR3 region is CASSPTDRGHTEAFF. CDR3 DNA: TGTGCCAGCAGTCCCACGGACAGGGGGCACACTGAAGCTTTCTTT.

The chain is built from TRBV19 and TRBJ2-7; TRBD2 matches at 11 bases. The CDR3 is made up of 16 amino acids. Germline CDR1 and CDR2: LNHDA and SQIVND (reference sequence). J lost 3 bases, V lost 5 bases, and 9 bases had no gene match. In DNA, the CDR3 is TGTGCCAGTAGTGTCCGAACCGGGACTAGCGGCTACGAGCAGTACTTC. This codes for CASSVRTGTSGYEQYF.

This clone was seen once. The CDR3 loop reads CASSQQGGGTQYF. The CDR3 DNA reads as TGTGCCAGCAGCCAACAGGGTGGAGGGACCCAGTACTTC. V is TRBV11-2 and J is TRBJ2-5; tentatively, D is TRBD1 (6 bases). V lost 5 bases and J 7 bases, leaving 14 bases between the germline ends. Per the germline V gene, CDR1 is SGHAT and CDR2 is FQNNGV. The CDR3 length is 13 residues.

The chain carries TRBV6-1 and TRBJ2-7; 7 positions agree with TRBD1. CDR3 length: 14 amino acids. Germline CDR1 and CDR2: MNHNS and SASEGT. With 6 bases clipped from V and 7 bases from J, the junction kept 12 bases outside the gene matches. The CDR3 is CASSLDRTFYEQYF. The CDR3 DNA reads as TGTGCCAGCAGCCTGGACAGGACTTTCTATGAGCAGTACTTC.

J is TRBJ1-4 and V is TRBV19, with 8 nucleotides matching TRBD1. The CDR3 runs 16 residues. Germline V CDR1 and CDR2: LNHDA, SQIVND (reference sequence). V shed 5 bases, J shed 6 bases, and the junction held 11 bases outside the gene matches. DNA for the CDR3: TGTGCCAGTAGTCGGTCGGCGGGACAGGTTGATGAAAAACTGTTTTTT. Protein sequence: CASSRSAGQVDEKLFF.

This chain connects TRBV11-3 to TRBJ2-7; 7 bases line up with TRBD2. Germline CDR1 reads SGHNT; CDR2 reads YENEEA. CDR3 length equals 13 residues. V trimming: 2 bases; J trimming: 2 bases; junction bases outside the gene matches: 0. In DNA, the CDR3 is TGTGCCAGCAGCTTAAGCGGGACCTACGAGCAGTACTTC. Amino acids: CASSLSGTYEQYF. Full variable domain (outside the CDR3, taken from reference TRBV11-3 and TRBJ2-7): EAGVVQSPRYKIIEKKQPVAFWCNPISGHNTLYWYLQNLGQGPELLIRYENEEAVDDSQLPKDRFSAERLKGVDSTLKIQPAELGDSAVYLCASSLSGTYEQYFGPGTRLTVT.

In its sample, this clone was seen a few times. The V call is TRBV19, the J call TRBJ2-2, with a weak D call TRBD1 (6 bases). Trimming left V 6 bases short and J 6 bases short, with 11 bases between. CDR1 LNHDA and CDR2 SQIVND come from the germline V gene (reference sequence). This CDR3 has 13 residues. CDR3 region: CASRQGPAGELFF. The CDR3 nucleotides read TGTGCCAGTAGGCAGGGGCCCGCCGGGGAGCTGTTTTTT.

The chain joins TRBV4-3 to TRBJ2-7; 8 positions agree with TRBD1. The CDR3 covers 16 residues. With V trimmed by 1 base and J by 0 bases, 5 bases remained unmatched. The germline gives CDR1 LGHNA, CDR2 YSLEER. Written as DNA, the CDR3 is TGCGCCAGCAGCCAAGGACTAGGACAGGGCTCCTACGAGCAGTACTTC. It codes for CASSQGLGQGSYEQYF.

This chain connects TRBV5-6 to TRBJ2-5; no clear D gene. CDR1 SGHDT and CDR2 YYEEEE come from the germline V gene. Trimming took 0 bases from V and 2 from J, leaving 5 bases between them. The CDR3 is 13 residues long. The chain's CDR3 is CASSLGLQETQYF. For the CDR3, the DNA is TGTGCCAGCAGCTTGGGACTGCAAGAGACCCAGTACTTC. The variable domain in full, completed from reference TRBV5-6 and TRBJ2-5, reads DAGVTQSPTHLIKTRGQQVTLRCSPKSGHDTVSWYQQALGQGPQFIFQYYEEEERQRGNFPDRFSGHQFPNYSSELNVNALLLGDSALYLCASSLGLQETQYFGPGTRLLVL.